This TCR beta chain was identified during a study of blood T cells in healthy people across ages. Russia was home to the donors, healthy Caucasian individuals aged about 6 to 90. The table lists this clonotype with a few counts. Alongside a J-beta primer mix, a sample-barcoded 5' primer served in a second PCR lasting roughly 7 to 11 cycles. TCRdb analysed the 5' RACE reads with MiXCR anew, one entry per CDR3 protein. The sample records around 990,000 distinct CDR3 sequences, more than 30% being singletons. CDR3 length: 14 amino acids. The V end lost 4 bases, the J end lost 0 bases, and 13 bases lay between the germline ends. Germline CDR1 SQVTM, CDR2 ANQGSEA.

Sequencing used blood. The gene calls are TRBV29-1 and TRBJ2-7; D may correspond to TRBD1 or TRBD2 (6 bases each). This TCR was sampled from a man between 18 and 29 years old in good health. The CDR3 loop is CSVGEGGISYEQYF. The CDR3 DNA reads TGCAGCGTTGGCGAGGGGGGCATCTCCTACGAGCAGTACTTC.